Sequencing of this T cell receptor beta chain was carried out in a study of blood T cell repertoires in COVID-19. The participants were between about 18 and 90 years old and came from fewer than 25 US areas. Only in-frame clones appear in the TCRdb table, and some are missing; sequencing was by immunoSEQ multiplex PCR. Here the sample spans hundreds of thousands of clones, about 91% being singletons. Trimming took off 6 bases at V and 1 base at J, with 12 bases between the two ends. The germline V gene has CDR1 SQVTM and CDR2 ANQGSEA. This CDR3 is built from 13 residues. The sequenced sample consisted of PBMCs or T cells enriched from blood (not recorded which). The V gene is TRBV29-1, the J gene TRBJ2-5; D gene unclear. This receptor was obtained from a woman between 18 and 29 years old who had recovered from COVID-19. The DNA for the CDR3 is TGCAGCGTGGGCACAGTGACCCAAGAGACCCAGTACTTC. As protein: CSVGTVTQETQYF.